This entry concerns a single T cell receptor beta chain. The target of this receptor is not known. Qualities for individual bases were not recorded, and no much larger clone is one base off. This entry is derived from a study of a mutant IDH1 vaccine in newly diagnosed glioma (dated by TCRdb to about 2021). Turning to the overall study: Vaccination was initiated 4-6 weeks after radiotherapy alone, or concurrently with temozolomide cycles in the chemotherapy-containing groups. Of the approximately 35 treated patients, roughly 60% were male and 37.5% were female, and the mean age was approximately 40 years. Prior to enrollment, standard therapy consisting of radiotherapy alone, temozolomide alone, or radiochemotherapy with temozolomide had been administered to patients, with the combination being received by most patients. The week-35 safety follow-up took place at visit V12, and the week-47 end of study took place at visit V13. Peripheral blood samples were drawn at six visits, namely V03 (baseline), V05, V07, V10, V12 and V13. For exploratory analyses, about 25 treated patients had longitudinal TCRB deep sequencing done wherever samples were available.

Study-wide conclusions, independent of this receptor: The authors stated that sample limitations prevented analyses of patient blood samples from being reproduced. Immune responses induced by the vaccine were seen in around 93% of patients across multiple MHC alleles. PBMC samples for TCRB deep sequencing were selected based on availability. Pseudoprogression appeared unrelated to alterations in the top peripheral T cell clonotypes detected by TCRB sequencing.

Library preparation was by the immunoSEQ multiplex PCR assay. Following the manufacturer's protocol, the hsTCRB Kit was used to amplify rearranged TCR beta chain sequences. TCRB libraries were sequenced on an Illumina MiSeq. In the original analysis: Demultiplexing, trimming and gene mapping were performed with the kit vendor's proprietary platform. TCRdb limited this immuneACCESS table to in-frame rearrangements with V and J called. A share of clones is missing; checked studies link under half to unresolved V genes, and the rest is unexplained. The DNA gave D and trimming, while V, J and clone size come from that table. The sample records around 40,000 clones, around 91% of which are singletons. 1.5% of the sample rests with the top ten. The time point tag for this specimen amounts to: week 35, safety follow-up. Each vaccine dose was 300 ug of a 20-mer mutant IDH1 peptide in Montanide, given subcutaneously with topical imiquimod. Eight vaccinations were administered to patients in weeks 1, 3, 5, 7, 11, 15, 19 and 23, corresponding to visits V03 through V10. All donors had newly diagnosed IDH1-mutant astrocytomas of WHO grade 3 or 4 that showed loss of nuclear ATRX. The samples were drawn from NOA16, a multicentre, single-arm, open-label phase I trial in Germany that tested a mutant IDH1 peptide vaccine in humans for the first time. The DNeasy Blood and Tissue Kit was used to extract genomic DNA from EDTA blood for TCRB sequencing.

CDR1 and CDR2, per the germline V gene, are SGHDN and FVKESK. Compared with germline, V lacks 4 bases and J lacks 0 bases; bases without a gene match: 11. CDR3 length: 19 amino acids, cysteine to phenylalanine. CDR3 DNA is the only sequence kept; it has 57 bases, read in frame from the first base. This clonotype was sampled from a man aged 35 to 55 with glioma. The sample here was PBMCs, taken from a glioma patient whose treatment included an IDH1 peptide vaccine. The chain is assembled from TRBV14 and TRBJ1-5; TRBD1 fits 11 bases in the junction. The CDR3 region reads CASSLRGGDRGGSNQPQHF. The DNA is as follows: TGTGCCAGCAGCCTACGCGGAGGGGACAGGGGGGGTAGCAATCAGCCCCAGCATTTT.